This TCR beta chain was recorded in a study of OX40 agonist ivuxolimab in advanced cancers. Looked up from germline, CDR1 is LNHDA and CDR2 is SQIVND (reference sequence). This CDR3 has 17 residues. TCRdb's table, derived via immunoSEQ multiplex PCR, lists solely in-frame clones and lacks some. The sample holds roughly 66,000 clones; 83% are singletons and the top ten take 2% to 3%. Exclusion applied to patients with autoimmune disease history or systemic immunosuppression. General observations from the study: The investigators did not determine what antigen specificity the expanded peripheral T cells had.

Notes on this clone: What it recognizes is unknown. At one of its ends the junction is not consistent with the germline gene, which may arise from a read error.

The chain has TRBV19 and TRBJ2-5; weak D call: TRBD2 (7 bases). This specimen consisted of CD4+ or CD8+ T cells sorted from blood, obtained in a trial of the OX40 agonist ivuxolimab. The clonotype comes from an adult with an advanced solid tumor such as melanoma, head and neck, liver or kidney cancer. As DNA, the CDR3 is TGTGCCAGTAGCATAGGGATTGGGGGGGGCAACCAAGAGACCCAGTACTTC. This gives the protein CASSIGIGGGNQETQYF.